This T cell receptor (beta chain) was found in a study of T-cell reconstitution after alpha-beta-depleted transplantation in children. This CDR3 is 18 amino acids long. The V gene's germline CDR1 is LGHDT and CDR2 YNNKEL (reference sequence). With 1 base clipped from V and 1 base from J, the junction kept 5 bases outside the gene matches. Researchers prepared the TCRbeta library using unique molecular identifiers, the study reports. TCRdb itself ran the PCR reads through MiXCR, one entry per CDR3 protein. The sample holds 230,000 or so distinct CDR3 sequences, 12% seen once. This clonotype was counted ten times or more.

The V gene is TRBV3-1, the J gene TRBJ2-2; 11 bases agree with TRBD2. Material: PBMCs from the stem cell graft donor, obtained from the stem cell graft. The source of this sequence is a human donor who donated a stem cell graft to a child with acute lymphoblastic leukemia. CDR3 bases: TGTGCCAGCAGCCAAGTAGCTAGCGGGAGGCAGAACACCGGGGAGCTGTTTTTT. This translates into CASSQVASGRQNTGELFF.